Listed here are 2 T cell receptor beta chains from one sample, sequenced in a study of monozygotic twins with inflammatory bowel disease. Reanalyzing the 5' RACE reads, TCRdb keeps one entry per CDR3 protein, without DNA. The sample holds fewer than 550,000 distinct CDR3 sequences. The source material was blood. These receptors originate from a human donor with ulcerative colitis or Crohn's disease, or a healthy co-twin of an affected twin (not recorded which).

This sequence joins TRBV21-1 and TRBJ2-3; TCRdb indicates TRBD2, and absent DNA this call remains unverified. TRBV21-1 is recorded as a pseudogene. The CDR3 has 16 residues. The CDR3 is CASSKLRSGSTDTQYF.

This chain links TRBV12-3 or TRBV12-4 with TRBJ1-6; the TCRdb D gene call, TRBD1, has no DNA to confirm it. The CDR3 is 12 amino acids. CDR3: CASTRTASPLHF.